This record looks at one T cell receptor beta chain sequence and its context. V lost 4 bases to trimming and J lost 6 bases, with 19 bases between them. The CDR3 consists of 16 residues. Germline V CDR1 and CDR2: KGHDR, SFDVKD. Methods used by the authors: Using reference gene primer amplification, nucleated cell counts were estimated. Repertoires were generated with immunoSEQ multiplex PCR, while TCRdb's copy carries only in-frame clones and drops some. Clone size and V and J calls were adopted from that table, with D and trimming inferred from the DNA. The repertoire holds about 200,000 clones, with approximately 91% as singletons. This sample is part of a study of blood T cell repertoires in COVID-19. Turning to the study itself: Material from acute and convalescent COVID-19 was sourced from the United States, Italy and Spain. Sample material is recorded as cDNA or gDNA derived from T cells, B-cell-depleted T cells, or PBMCs.

This chain links TRBV24-1 with TRBJ2-3; D may be TRBD1 (6 bases). The TCR originated in a man younger than 30 with active or convalescent COVID-19. The specimen sequenced was peripheral blood. As DNA, the CDR3 is TGTGCCACCAGTGACCGTAACGTTCAGGGGCGGGATACGCAGTATTTT. It specifies CATSDRNVQGRDTQYF.